There are a few counts of the clone carrying this T cell receptor (beta chain). Its specificity is unknown. The data were taken from a study of response to subunit inactivated influenza vaccine. Points from the study as a whole: The authors proposed limited new T cell recruitment per seasonal influenza vaccination.

The ends were cut back, 3 bases at V and 2 bases at J, with 10 bases in the middle. Germline CDR1 and CDR2: KGHSH and LQKENI. There are 14 residues in the CDR3. TCRdb used MiXCR to reprocess the RT-PCR reads, holding one entry per CDR3 protein. Counted here are around 540,000 distinct CDR3 sequences, approximately 12% occurring once; the ten biggest clones make up roughly a tenth. The chain recombines TRBV18 with TRBJ1-2; the D is unclear. This clonotype was sampled from a man aged 45-65 years who received an inactivated influenza vaccine. The material sequenced was PBMCs from blood, taken on the day of vaccination. CDR3 nucleotide sequence: TGTGCCAGCTCACCGAGGACTGAAAACTATGGCTACACCTTC. Its protein is CASSPRTENYGYTF. The full variable domain, its missing parts supplied by reference TRBV18 and TRBJ1-2, is NAGVMQNPRHLVRRRGQEARLRCSPMKGHSHVYWYRQLPEEGLKFMVYLQKENIIDESGMPKERFSAEFPKEGPSILRIQQVVRGDSAAYFCASSPRTENYGYTFGSGTRLTVV.